The 6 T cell receptor beta chains below come from one sample, sequenced in a study of cytomegalovirus exposure and HLA in healthy donors. PCR amplification relied on 60 Vbeta primers (plus 13 Jbeta primers). Only in-frame clones appear in the TCRdb table, and some are missing; sequencing was by immunoSEQ multiplex PCR. The table has 90,000 to 110,000 clones, roughly 76% seen once. The sequenced material came from PBMCs. All receptors derive from a woman between 50 and 59 years old in good health and CMV-seropositive.

The chain employs TRBV11-3 and TRBJ2-2; D is uncertain. The germline V gene has CDR1 SGHNT and CDR2 YENEEA. This CDR3 region has 14 residues. V lost 4 bases, J lost 5 bases, and 11 bases lay in between. The CDR3 is CASSSGSTTGELFF. For the CDR3, the DNA is TGTGCCAGCAGCTCCGGGTCTACTACCGGGGAGCTGTTTTTT.

The rearrangement links TRBV6-5 to TRBJ2-7; no definite D call. V lost 8 bases to trimming and J lost 1 base, with 12 bases between them. The germline V gene has CDR1 MNHEY and CDR2 SVGAGI. This CDR3 is 13 amino acids long. This CDR3 reads CASGIEASYEQYF. In DNA form, the CDR3 reads TGTGCCAGCGGCATAGAGGCTTCCTACGAGCAGTACTTC.

This clone was observed a handful of times. The chain couples TRBV5-6 to TRBJ2-7; TRBD2 matches 15 bases. The V segment lost 4 bases and the J segment 4 bases; nucleotides outside the gene matches: 9. This CDR3 contains 17 residues. Germline V lookup: CDR1 SGHDT, CDR2 YYEEEE. DNA of the CDR3: TGTGCCAGCAGCCAGGGAGGGACTAGCGGGAGGAGGTACGAGCAGTACTTC. Encoded protein: CASSQGGTSGRRYEQYF.

The chain uses TRBV9 and TRBJ2-7, with 8 bases aligning to TRBD2. Germline V gives CDR1 SGDLS, CDR2 YYNGEE. V shed 3 bases and J 3 bases; nucleotides not matched to a gene: 8. The CDR3 has 15 amino acids. The CDR3 sequence is CASSALPGLDYEQYF. The CDR3 DNA sequence: TGTGCCAGCAGCGCTCTACCGGGACTAGACTACGAGCAGTACTTC.

This clone came up once. V and J are TRBV7-8 and TRBJ1-6; D may be TRBD1 (6 bases). CDR1 SGHVS and CDR2 FQNEAQ come from the germline V gene. V was cut by 0 bases and J by 9 bases, with 6 bases left in between. The CDR3 has 13 amino acids. In nucleotides, the CDR3 is TGTGCCAGCAGCTTAGCCAGGGGTTCACCCCTCCACTTT. This translates into CASSLARGSPLHF.

V gene TRBV5-1 combines with J gene TRBJ2-6; D is unresolved. Deletions cut 4 bases from V and 1 base from J, with 9 bases between. Germline V gives CDR1 SGHRS, CDR2 YFSETQ. The CDR3 consists of 15 residues. Written as DNA, the CDR3 is TGCGCCAGCAGCCAAACATTGTCTGGGGCCAACGTCCTGACTTTC. This sequence encodes CASSQTLSGANVLTF.